This T cell receptor beta chain originates from a study of blood T cell repertoires in COVID-19. Across the study: Sources were T cells, B-cell-depleted T cells, or PBMCs; the material itself was cDNA or gDNA.

Authors' analysis steps: Amplification of reference gene primers provided the estimated nucleated cell counts. TCRdb's table, derived via immunoSEQ multiplex PCR, lists solely in-frame clones and lacks some. That table supplies the V and J calls and clone size; D and trimming were determined from the DNA. The sample has about 71,000 clones, 70% to 85% seen once; the top ten hold approximately 30%. The V gene's germline CDR1 is MGHDK and CDR2 SYGVNS. Trimming cost V 4 bases and J 1 base; bases outside gene matches: 0. The CDR3 totals 13 residues. This clone was seen a few times. Specimen: peripheral blood. The TCR sequence derives from a man aged 65 to 85 with acute or convalescent COVID-19. The V gene is TRBV25-1, the J gene TRBJ1-2; 7 bases map to TRBD1. CDR3 sequence reads: CASSGDSNYGYTF. CDR3 nucleotides: TGTGCCAGCAGTGGGGACAGTAACTATGGCTACACCTTC.